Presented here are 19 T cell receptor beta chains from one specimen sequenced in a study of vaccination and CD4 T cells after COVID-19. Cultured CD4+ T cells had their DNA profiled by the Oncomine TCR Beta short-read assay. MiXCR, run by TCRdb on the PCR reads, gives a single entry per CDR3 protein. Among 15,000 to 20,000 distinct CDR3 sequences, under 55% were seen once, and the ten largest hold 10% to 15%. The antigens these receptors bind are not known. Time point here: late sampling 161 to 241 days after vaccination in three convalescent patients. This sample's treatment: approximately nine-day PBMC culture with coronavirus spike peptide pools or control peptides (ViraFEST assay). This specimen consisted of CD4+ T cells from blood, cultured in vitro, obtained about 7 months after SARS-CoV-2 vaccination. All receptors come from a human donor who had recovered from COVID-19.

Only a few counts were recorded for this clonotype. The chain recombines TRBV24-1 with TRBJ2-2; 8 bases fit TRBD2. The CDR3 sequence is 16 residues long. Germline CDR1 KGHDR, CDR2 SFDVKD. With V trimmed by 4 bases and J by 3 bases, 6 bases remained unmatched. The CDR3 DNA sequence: TGTGCCACCAGTGACGCACTAGCGGCGGACACCGGGGAGCTGTTTTTT. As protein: CATSDALAADTGELFF.

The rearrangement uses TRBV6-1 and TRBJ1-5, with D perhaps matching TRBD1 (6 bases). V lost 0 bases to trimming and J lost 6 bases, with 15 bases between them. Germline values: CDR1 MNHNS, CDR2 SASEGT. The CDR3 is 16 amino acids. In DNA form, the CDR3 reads TGTGCCAGCAGTGAAGCGCGGCTCGGAGGGGGTCAGCCCCAGCATTTT. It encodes CASSEARLGGGQPQHF.

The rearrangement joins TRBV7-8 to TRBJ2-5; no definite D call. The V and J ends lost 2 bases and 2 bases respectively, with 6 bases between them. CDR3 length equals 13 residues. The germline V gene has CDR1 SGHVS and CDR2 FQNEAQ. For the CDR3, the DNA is TGTGCCAGCAGCTTATTCTTACAAGAGACCCAGTACTTC. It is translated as CASSLFLQETQYF.

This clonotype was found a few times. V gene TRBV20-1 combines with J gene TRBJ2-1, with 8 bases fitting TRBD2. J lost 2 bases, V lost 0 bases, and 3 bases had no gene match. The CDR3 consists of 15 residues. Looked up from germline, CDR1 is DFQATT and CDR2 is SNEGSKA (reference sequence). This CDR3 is CSARERGLAYNEQFF. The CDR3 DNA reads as TGCAGTGCTAGAGAAAGGGGACTAGCCTACAATGAGCAGTTCTTC.

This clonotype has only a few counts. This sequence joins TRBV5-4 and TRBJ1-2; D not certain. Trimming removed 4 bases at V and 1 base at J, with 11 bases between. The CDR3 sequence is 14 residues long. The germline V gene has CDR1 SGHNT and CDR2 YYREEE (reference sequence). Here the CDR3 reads CASSMGGRNYGYTF. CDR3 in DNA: TGTGCCAGCAGCATGGGCGGTCGTAACTATGGCTACACCTTC.

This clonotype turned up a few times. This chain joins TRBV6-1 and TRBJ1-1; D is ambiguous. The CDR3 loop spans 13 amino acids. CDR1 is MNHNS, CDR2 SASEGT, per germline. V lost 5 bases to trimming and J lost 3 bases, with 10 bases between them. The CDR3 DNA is TGTGCCAGCAGTCCAGTCATTGACACTGAAGCTTTCTTT. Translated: CASSPVIDTEAFF.

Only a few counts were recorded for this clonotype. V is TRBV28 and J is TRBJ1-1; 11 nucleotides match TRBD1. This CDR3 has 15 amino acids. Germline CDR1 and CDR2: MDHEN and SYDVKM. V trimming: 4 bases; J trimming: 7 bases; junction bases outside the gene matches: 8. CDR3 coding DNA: TGTGCCAGCAGTTATGGACAGGGGGCTCAAAGTGAAGCTTTCTTT. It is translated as CASSYGQGAQSEAFF.

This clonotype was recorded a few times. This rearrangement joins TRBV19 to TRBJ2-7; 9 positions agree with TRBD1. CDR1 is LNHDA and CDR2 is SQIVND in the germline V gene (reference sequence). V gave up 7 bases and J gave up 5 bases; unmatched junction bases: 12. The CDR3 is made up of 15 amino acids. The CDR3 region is CASTAPGQGLDEQYF. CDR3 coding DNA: TGTGCCAGTACTGCCCCAGGACAGGGGCTAGACGAGCAGTACTTC.

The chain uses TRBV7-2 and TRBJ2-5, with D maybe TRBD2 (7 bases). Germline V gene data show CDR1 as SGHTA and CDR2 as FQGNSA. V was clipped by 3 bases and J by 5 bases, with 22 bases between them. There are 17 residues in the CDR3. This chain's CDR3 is CASSFSPGGGRGETQYF. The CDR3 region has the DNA TGTGCCAGCAGCTTCTCCCCCGGAGGGGGGAGGGGGGAGACCCAGTACTTC.

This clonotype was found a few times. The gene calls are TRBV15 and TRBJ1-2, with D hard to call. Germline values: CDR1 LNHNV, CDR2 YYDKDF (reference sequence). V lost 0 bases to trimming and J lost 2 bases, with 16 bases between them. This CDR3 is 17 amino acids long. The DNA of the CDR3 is TGTGCCACCAGCAGAGATCAACTTGGTGGGGTAAACTATGGCTACACCTTC. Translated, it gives CATSRDQLGGVNYGYTF.

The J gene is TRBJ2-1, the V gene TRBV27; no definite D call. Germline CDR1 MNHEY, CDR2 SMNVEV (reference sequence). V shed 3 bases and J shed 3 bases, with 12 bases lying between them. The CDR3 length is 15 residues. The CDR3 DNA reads TGTGCCAGCAGTTTGATTGGGCAGGACTACAATGAGCAGTTCTTC. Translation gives CASSLIGQDYNEQFF.

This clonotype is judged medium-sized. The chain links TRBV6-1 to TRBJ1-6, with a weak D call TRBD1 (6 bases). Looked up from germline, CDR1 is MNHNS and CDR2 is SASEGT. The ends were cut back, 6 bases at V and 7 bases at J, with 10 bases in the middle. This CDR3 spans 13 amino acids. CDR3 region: CASRGGQNSPLHF. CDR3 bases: TGTGCCAGCAGGGGGGGACAAAATTCACCCCTCCACTTT.

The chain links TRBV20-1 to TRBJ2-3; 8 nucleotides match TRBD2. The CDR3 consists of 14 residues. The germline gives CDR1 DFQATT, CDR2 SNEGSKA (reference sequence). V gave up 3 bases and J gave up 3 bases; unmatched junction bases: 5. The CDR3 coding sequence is TGCAGTGCTAGCCGGGGGGGGGATACAGATACGCAGTATTTT. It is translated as CSASRGGDTDTQYF.

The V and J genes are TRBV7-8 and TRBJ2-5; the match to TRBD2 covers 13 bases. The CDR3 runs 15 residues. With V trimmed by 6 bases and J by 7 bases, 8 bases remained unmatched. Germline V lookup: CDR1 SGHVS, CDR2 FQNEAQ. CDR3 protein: CASSTSGRGLGTQYF. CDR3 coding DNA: TGTGCCAGCAGTACTAGCGGGAGGGGGTTGGGGACCCAGTACTTC. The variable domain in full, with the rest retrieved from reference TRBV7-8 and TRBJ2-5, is GAGVSQSPRYKVAKRGQDVALRCDPISGHVSLFWYQQALGQGPEFLTYFQNEAQLDKSGLPSDRFFAERPEGSVSTLKIQRTQQEDSAVYLCASSTSGRGLGTQYFGPGTRLLVL.

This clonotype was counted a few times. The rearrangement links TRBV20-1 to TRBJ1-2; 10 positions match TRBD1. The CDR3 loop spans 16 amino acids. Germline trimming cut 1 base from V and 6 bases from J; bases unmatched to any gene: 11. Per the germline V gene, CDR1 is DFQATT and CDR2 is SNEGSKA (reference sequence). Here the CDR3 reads CSARGVTGGALNGYTF. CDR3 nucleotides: TGCAGTGCTAGAGGGGTGACAGGGGGCGCGTTGAATGGCTACACCTTC.

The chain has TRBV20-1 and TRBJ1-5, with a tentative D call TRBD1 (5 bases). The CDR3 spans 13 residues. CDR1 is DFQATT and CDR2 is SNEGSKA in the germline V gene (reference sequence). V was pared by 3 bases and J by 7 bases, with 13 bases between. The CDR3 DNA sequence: TGCAGTGCTAGTGTTAGGGGTAGCCAGCCCCAGCATTTT. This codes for CSASVRGSQPQHF.

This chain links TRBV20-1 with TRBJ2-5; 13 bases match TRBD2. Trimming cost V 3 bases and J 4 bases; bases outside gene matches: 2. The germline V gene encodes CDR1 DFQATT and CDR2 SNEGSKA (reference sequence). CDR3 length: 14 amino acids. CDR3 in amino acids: CSARGTSGVETQYF. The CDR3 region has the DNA TGCAGTGCTAGGGGGACTAGCGGGGTAGAGACCCAGTACTTC.

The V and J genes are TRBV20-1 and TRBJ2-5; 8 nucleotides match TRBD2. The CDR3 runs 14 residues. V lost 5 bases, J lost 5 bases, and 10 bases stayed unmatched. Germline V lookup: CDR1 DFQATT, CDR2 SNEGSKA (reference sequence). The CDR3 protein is CSAPAGGPGETQYF. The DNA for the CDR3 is TGCAGTGCTCCTGCGGGAGGCCCCGGGGAGACCCAGTACTTC.

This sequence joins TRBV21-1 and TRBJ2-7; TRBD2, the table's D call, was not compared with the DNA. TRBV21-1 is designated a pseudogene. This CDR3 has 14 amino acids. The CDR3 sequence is CASSKEGGAYEQYF. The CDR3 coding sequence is TGTGCCAGCAGCAAAGAAGGAGGTGCCTACGAGCAGTACTTC.